This T cell receptor beta chain appears in the sequencing data of a study of shared clonotypes between healthy human individuals. This clone appeared a few times. Its specificity is not known. CD45RO-negative, CCR7-selected cells formed the naive CD8 fraction, which excluded terminally differentiated effector memory CD45RA+ cells. Deep-level running was used for the assay. Tens of thousands of T cell genomes (about 210 ng DNA) went into each sorted-subset replicate. Sequencing used immunoSEQ multiplex PCR; TCRdb keeps in-frame clones, though not all of them. The sample gives 800,000 or so clones, 96% of which show up once; under 0.3% is in the top ten. Study conclusions and caveats: Sampling was confined to blood; repertoires within tissues likely differ.

What was sequenced was naive CD8+ T cells sorted from blood. This TCR came from a man aged 30-40 years in good health.

The CDR3 sequence is CASSPQTDSNTGELFF. The CDR3 region has the DNA TGTGCCAGCTCGCCTCAGACAGACTCGAACACCGGGGAGCTGTTTTTT. The rearrangement links TRBV18 to TRBJ2-2; perhaps TRBD1 as D (5 bases). Germline V gene data show CDR1 as KGHSH and CDR2 as LQKENI. V lost 6 bases to trimming and J lost 0 bases, with 14 bases between them. The CDR3 is 16 amino acids.